Sequencing of this T cell receptor (beta chain) was carried out in a study of patients and donors after allogeneic stem cell transplantation. This clonotype was seen more than once but under ten times. TCRdb recomputed calls from the RT-PCR reads with MiXCR, one row per CDR3 protein. This table has 900,000 to 1,000,000 distinct CDR3 sequences, more than 15% appearing once. The sample comprised blood, either unsorted or a sorted T cell fraction (not recorded which). This sequence originates from a human donor who was either an allogeneic HSCT recipient or a stem cell or donor lymphocyte infusion donor (not recorded which). It is not recorded whose cells these are; they may come from a transplant donor.

The CDR3 here is CASSRPGAPTEAFF. CDR3 nucleotides: TGTGCCAGCAGCCGGCCGGGGGCACCCACTGAAGCTTTCTTT. The chain combines TRBV12-3 or TRBV12-4 with TRBJ1-1; D perhaps matches TRBD1 (6 bases). The CDR3 covers 14 residues. V lost 6 bases to trimming and J lost 4 bases, with 15 bases between them.